This T cell receptor (beta chain) was recorded in a study of spatial heterogeneity in lung cancer. Study-wide context: Sequencing consistently turned up more beta-chain sequences than alpha-chain sequences.

TCR cDNA molecules were tagged individually, and each one carried a unique molecular identifier. TCRdb recomputed calls from the 5' RACE reads with MiXCR, one row per CDR3 protein. The sample consists of 3,800 or so distinct CDR3 sequences, about 3.2% of them appearing once. Stated time point: sample taken at primary tumor resection. Samples were obtained from approximately 76 donors, all untreated early-stage non-small cell lung cancer patients. Sequencing covered unsorted whole RNA taken from tumor, nontumor lung or frozen PBMC. Many counts were recorded for this clonotype. V dropped 6 bases and J dropped 3 bases, with 14 bases sitting between them. The CDR3 contains 14 residues.

Sequencing used normal lung tissue next to the tumor, obtained at surgery. The source is a female donor with early-stage non-small cell lung cancer. V gene TRBV12-3 or TRBV12-4 combines with J gene TRBJ1-2, with D uncertain. CDR3 nucleotides: TGTGCCAGCAGACAATCCGGGTCCGACTATGGCTACACCTTC. Translation: CASRQSGSDYGYTF.